Only one count was recorded for the clone carrying this TCR beta chain. This specimen belongs to a study of T cells in Graves' hyperthyroidism and ophthalmopathy. Patients counted as stable if ophthalmopathy did not develop within 18 months. Patients aged 18 to 65 with hyperthyroidism were newly diagnosed, with duration under 2 months. Used for diagnoses were clinical symptoms, serum thyroxine and TRAb, thyroid ultrasound and orbital computed tomography. The CDR3 length is 18 residues. Trimming took 4 bases from V and 2 from J; bases not matched to a gene: 10. The V gene's germline CDR1 is DFQATT and CDR2 SNEGSKA (reference sequence). RNA transcripts yielded amplified TCR beta CDR3 regions. When the TCR CDR3 underwent first-round RT-PCR, the HTBI primer set was used. TCRdb processed the multiplex PCR reads anew with MiXCR; each CDR3 protein has one entry. The table shows about 99,000 distinct CDR3 sequences, with about 45% occurring only once.

The receptor was isolated from a man aged 35 to 55 with Graves' hyperthyroidism. The source material was blood. The rearrangement uses TRBV20-1 and TRBJ2-3; 15 positions agree with TRBD2. The CDR3 spells CSATHRTSGGGYTDTQYF. In nucleotides, the CDR3 is TGCAGTGCTACCCACCGGACTAGCGGGGGGGGATACACAGATACGCAGTATTTT.